This paragraph covers one TCR beta chain sequence. Its antigen is not identified. Clones were read by immunoSEQ multiplex PCR, and TCRdb kept only the in-frame ones, dropping some. The sample consists of 75,000 to 80,000 clones, over 70% of them appearing once. These data are taken from a study of OX40 agonist ivuxolimab in advanced cancers. Study summary: Patients were treated with intravenous ivuxolimab, dosed at 0.01 to 10 mg/kg and infused every 2 weeks. Males comprised 82.7% of the group, whose mean age was 60 years (range roughly 23 to 90). The study, taken as a whole, reports: Dosing at 0.1 to 3.0 mg/kg was accompanied by clonal expansion of CD4+ and CD8+ blood T cells by week 6.

If patients had autoimmune disease history or systemic immunosuppression, they were excluded. Germline V lookup: CDR1 ENHRY, CDR2 SYGVKD. The CDR3 contains 13 residues. The gene calls are TRBV10-3 and TRBJ2-5; the D gene is possibly TRBD2 (5 bases). The DNA matches TRBJ2-7 better at its end, which makes the J call doubtful. The specimen comprised CD4+ or CD8+ T cells sorted from blood, sampled in a trial of the OX40 agonist ivuxolimab. This TCR came from an adult with an advanced solid tumor such as melanoma, head and neck, liver or kidney cancer. The CDR3, as DNA: TGTGCCATCAGGGCCGGGGTTTCCTACGAGCAGTACTTC. Amino acids: CAIRAGVSYEQYF.